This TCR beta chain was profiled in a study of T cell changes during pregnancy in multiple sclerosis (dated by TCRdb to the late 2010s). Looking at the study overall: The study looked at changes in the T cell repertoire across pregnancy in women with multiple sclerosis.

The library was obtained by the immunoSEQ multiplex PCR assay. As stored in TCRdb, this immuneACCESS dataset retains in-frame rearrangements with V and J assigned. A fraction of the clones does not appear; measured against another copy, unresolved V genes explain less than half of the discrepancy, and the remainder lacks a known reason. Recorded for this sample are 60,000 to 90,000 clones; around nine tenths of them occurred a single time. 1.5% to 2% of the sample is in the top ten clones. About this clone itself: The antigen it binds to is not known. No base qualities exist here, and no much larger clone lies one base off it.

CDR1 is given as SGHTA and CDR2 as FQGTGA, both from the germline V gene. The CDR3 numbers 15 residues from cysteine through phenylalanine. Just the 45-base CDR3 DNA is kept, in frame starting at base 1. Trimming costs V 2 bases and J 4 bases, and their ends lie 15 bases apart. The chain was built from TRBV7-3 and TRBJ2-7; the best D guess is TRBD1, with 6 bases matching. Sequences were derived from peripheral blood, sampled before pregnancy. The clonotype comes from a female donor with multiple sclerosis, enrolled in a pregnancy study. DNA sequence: TGTGCCAGCAGCTTACGTGGACAGTTAGGTTACGAGCAGTACTTC. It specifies CASSLRGQLGYEQYF.